What follows are 26 T cell receptor beta chains derived from one specimen sequenced in a study of T-cell memory formation after mild COVID-19. TCRdb processed the 5' RACE reads anew with MiXCR; each CDR3 protein has one entry. The data show 410,000 or so distinct CDR3 sequences, less than 25% seen once. Sequences were obtained from PBMCs or a T cell subset sorted from them (not recorded which). These receptors all stem from an adult woman who had mild COVID-19 (a few samples of this study predate the infection). Cell type and time point are not known.

CDR3 DNA sequence: TGTGCCAGCAGCTCCTGGACTAGCGGGGGGGCTTTAAATGAGCAGTTCTTC. Protein product: CASSSWTSGGALNEQFF. This rearrangement joins TRBV11-2 to TRBJ2-1, with 15 bases lining up with TRBD2. The CDR3 consists of 17 residues. Unmatched junction bases numbered 8, after V lost 4 bases and J lost 7 bases. Per germline, CDR1 SGHAT and CDR2 FQNNGV.

This clonotype was seen more than once but under ten times. The chain combines TRBV10-3 with TRBJ2-7; 13 bases fit TRBD2. Germline CDR1 and CDR2: ENHRY and SYGVKD. The CDR3 has 13 amino acids. The ends lost 6 bases at V and 7 bases at J; junction bases unmatched: 3. In DNA form, the CDR3 reads TGTGCCATCAGCGCGGGACTAGCGGGGGAGCAGTACTTC. Its translation is CAISAGLAGEQYF.

This clonotype was counted a few times. The chain is built from TRBV7-9 and TRBJ2-7, with D perhaps TRBD1 (6 bases). The CDR3 contains 14 residues. The germline CDR1 and CDR2 sequences are SEHNR and FQNEAQ (reference sequence). Trimming stripped 1 base from V and 2 bases from J, with 9 bases between. CDR3 DNA sequence: TGTGCCAGCAGCTTAGGGGACACAGCCTACGAGCAGTACTTC. This translates into CASSLGDTAYEQYF.

This chain joins TRBV29-1 and TRBJ2-5; no firm D call. CDR1 is SQVTM, CDR2 ANQGSEA, per germline. CDR3 length: 13 residues. V was cut by 7 bases and J by 4 bases, with 16 bases left in between. CDR3 residues: CSADGLVRETQYF. The CDR3 bases are TGCAGCGCCGACGGCCTAGTAAGAGAGACCCAGTACTTC.

The chain uses TRBV6-2 or TRBV6-3 and TRBJ2-5; D unclear. Trimming shortened V by 3 bases and J by 6 bases, and 17 bases separated the two germline ends. The length of the CDR3 is 15 residues. Germline V gene data show CDR1 as MNHEY and CDR2 as SVGEGT. In DNA, the CDR3 is TGTGCCAGCAGTTATGTTGGTGGGTGGACGAAGACCCAGTACTTC. It is translated as CASSYVGGWTKTQYF.

V and J are TRBV9 and TRBJ2-7; no firm D call. Germline V lookup: CDR1 SGDLS, CDR2 YYNGEE. V lost 3 bases and J 7 bases, leaving 8 bases between the germline ends. The CDR3 has 11 residues. CDR3 in DNA: TGTGCCAGCAGCGAGGGTCGGGAGCAGTACTTC. Translating gives CASSEGREQYF. Combining the CDR3 with reference TRBV9 and TRBJ2-7 gives the whole variable domain DSGVTQTPKHLITATGQRVTLRCSPRSGDLSVYWYQQSLDQGLQFLIQYYNGEERAKGNILERFSAQQFPDLHSELNLSSLELGDSALYFCASSEGREQYFGPGTRLTVT.

This clonotype has just a few counts. In DNA, the CDR3 is TGTGCCAGCAGTCCTAGCCCAGGGGGTATTGGGGAGACCCAGTACTTC. This gives the protein CASSPSPGGIGETQYF. The chain links TRBV12-3 or TRBV12-4 to TRBJ2-5; 7 nucleotides align to TRBD1. Unmatched junction bases numbered 14, after V lost 5 bases and J lost 5 bases. The CDR3 loop spans 16 amino acids.

This clonotype was detected only a few times. The rearrangement links TRBV7-6 to TRBJ2-7; maybe TRBD1 (6 bases). V was cut by 5 bases and J by 4 bases, with 12 bases left in between. The germline CDR1 and CDR2 sequences are SGHVS and FNYEAQ. The CDR3 extends over 13 amino acids. This CDR3 is CASSAATGYEQYF. The DNA for the CDR3 is TGTGCCAGCAGCGCGGCGACAGGATACGAGCAGTACTTC. The whole variable domain, remainder taken from reference TRBV7-6 and TRBJ2-7, is GAGVSQSPRYKVTKRGQDVALRCDPISGHVSLYWYRQALGQGPEFLTYFNYEAQQDKSGLPNDRFSAERPEGSISTLTIQRTEQRDSAMYRCASSAATGYEQYFGPGTRLTVT.

In its sample, this clonotype was seen a few times. This chain uses TRBV10-2 with TRBJ2-2; D is ambiguous. Germline V gene sequence: CDR1 WSHSY, CDR2 SAAADI. The CDR3 contains 14 residues. V lost 10 bases and J lost 1, with 13 bases in between. CDR3 coding DNA: TGCGCCACCCAAGGCAAAGGGAACACCGGGGAGCTGTTTTTT. Translation: CATQGKGNTGELFF.

This clonotype was seen a few times. The chain joins TRBV4-2 to TRBJ2-7; TRBD1 matches 8 bases. The junction had 8 bases not matched to a gene; V was cut back by 4 bases and J by 0 bases. The germline V gene encodes CDR1 LGHNA and CDR2 YNFKEQ. CDR3 length equals 16 residues. The CDR3 region has the DNA TGTGCCAGCAGCCCATTCGGACAGGGATTCTCCTACGAGCAGTACTTC. It translates to CASSPFGQGFSYEQYF.

The chain has TRBV12-3 or TRBV12-4 and TRBJ2-3; 11 positions match TRBD2. Losses at the gene ends were 0 bases for V and 5 bases for J; bases not matched to a gene: 4. The CDR3 consists of 16 residues. As DNA, the CDR3 is TGTGCCAGCAGTTTAGCTCTAGCGGGGGGAGGAGATACGCAGTATTTT. Translating gives CASSLALAGGGDTQYF.

This clonotype was seen many times. The chain uses TRBV6-5 and TRBJ2-2; the match to TRBD1 covers 9 bases. CDR1 MNHEY and CDR2 SVGAGI come from the germline V gene. With 6 bases clipped from V and 7 bases from J, the junction kept 12 bases outside the gene matches. This CDR3 region has 16 residues. In DNA, the CDR3 is TGTGCCAGCAGACTACTCTACAGGGGGCGAAACGGGGAGCTGTTTTTT. It translates to CASRLLYRGRNGELFF.

This clonotype was counted a few times. The rearrangement uses TRBV3-1 and TRBJ2-1; D possibly corresponds to TRBD2 (6 bases). Trimming left V 0 bases short and J 3 bases short, with 9 bases between. The CDR3 has 15 residues. The germline V gene has CDR1 LGHDT and CDR2 YNNKEL (reference sequence). CDR3 residues: CASSQDPGLYNEQFF. The CDR3 bases are TGTGCCAGCAGCCAAGATCCGGGACTCTACAATGAGCAGTTCTTC.

The chain is built from TRBV5-5 and TRBJ1-1, with 11 bases matching TRBD1. Germline CDR1 SGHKS, CDR2 YYEKEE (reference sequence). This CDR3 is built from 14 residues. After removal of 0 bases from V and 6 bases from J, the junction contained 1 base not matched to a gene. This CDR3 reads CASSLGTGGSEAFF. In DNA form, the CDR3 reads TGTGCCAGCAGCTTGGGGACAGGGGGCTCTGAAGCTTTCTTT.

This clonotype was seen a handful of times. The V and J genes are TRBV29-1 and TRBJ2-1; 9 nucleotides line up with TRBD2. Germline CDR1 and CDR2: SQVTM and ANQGSEA. The V and J ends lost 0 bases and 4 bases, in that order; junction bases with no gene match: 7. The CDR3 runs 16 residues. The CDR3 nucleotides read TGCAGCGTTGAAGATTGGACTAGCGAGAATTACAATGAGCAGTTCTTC. Encoded protein: CSVEDWTSENYNEQFF.

This clonotype was picked up a small number of times. V is TRBV12-3 or TRBV12-4 and J is TRBJ1-1; 7 positions agree with TRBD1. This CDR3 is built from 15 residues. With 3 bases clipped from V and 5 bases from J, the junction kept 9 bases outside the gene matches. The CDR3 DNA follows: TGTGCCAGCAGTTTGTTTATAGGGGGCGGGACTGAAGCTTTCTTT. It yields the protein CASSLFIGGGTEAFF.

A few counts support this clonotype. This chain uses TRBV6-6 with TRBJ1-2, with 7 bases aligning to TRBD1. Germline CDR1 MNHNY, CDR2 SVGAGI (reference sequence). The CDR3 is made up of 15 amino acids. V lost 2 bases to trimming and J lost 4 bases; unmatched junction nucleotides: 7. This CDR3 reads CASSYGTALSYGYTF. In nucleotides, the CDR3 is TGTGCCAGCAGTTACGGGACAGCTCTTAGCTATGGCTACACCTTC.

CDR3 region: CASSRRLAGESYEQYF. CDR3 sequence (DNA): TGCGCCAGCAGCCGGAGACTAGCGGGAGAGTCTTACGAGCAGTACTTC. J is TRBJ2-7 and V is TRBV5-1; TRBD2 matches at 12 bases. The CDR3 has 16 amino acids. Trimming cost V 4 bases and J 4 bases; bases outside gene matches: 9. CDR1 and CDR2 from the germline V gene are SGHRS and YFSETQ.

This clonotype has just a few counts. The chain couples TRBV5-4 to TRBJ2-7; perhaps TRBD2 as D (5 bases). Looked up from germline, CDR1 is SGHNT and CDR2 is YYREEE (reference sequence). CDR3 length equals 13 residues. The ends were cut back, 0 bases at V and 6 bases at J, with 10 bases in the middle. CDR3 nucleotide sequence: TGTGCCAGCAGCTTGGAGAGGCGGGCCGAGCAGTACTTC. Its translation: CASSLERRAEQYF.

This clonotype was seen a handful of times. The chain carries TRBV29-1 and TRBJ2-2; D is unclear. This CDR3 contains 12 residues. Trimming removed 1 base at V and 6 bases at J, with 6 bases between. Germline values: CDR1 SQVTM, CDR2 ANQGSEA. The CDR3 DNA reads TGCAGCGTTGAAGGACTGCCCGGGGAGCTGTTTTTT. Translation: CSVEGLPGELFF.

About this clonotype: One end of the junction does not line up with germline, which may come from a read error. The chain recombines TRBV6-2 or TRBV6-3 with TRBJ2-3; 13 bases agree with TRBD2. The CDR3 length is 16 residues. In germline, CDR1 is MNHEY, CDR2 SVGEGT. The CDR3 loop is CDSRKTGTSGKDTQYF. The CDR3, as DNA: TGTGACAGCAGAAAAACCGGGACTAGCGGGAAAGATACGCAGTATTTT.

The chain's CDR3 is CASSQEWLVTYEQYF. CDR3 sequence (DNA): TGCGCCAGCAGCCAAGAGTGGCTCGTAACCTACGAGCAGTACTTC. The rearrangement links TRBV4-1 to TRBJ2-7; no clear D. This CDR3 has 15 residues. Germline CDR1 and CDR2: MGHRA and YSYEKL. Trimming removed 0 bases at V and 2 bases at J, with 11 bases between.

The chain has TRBV25-1 and TRBJ2-1; 7 bases are a match to TRBD1. Germline V gene data show CDR1 as MGHDK and CDR2 as SYGVNS. This CDR3 contains 16 residues. Losses at the gene ends were 5 bases for V and 7 bases for J; bases not matched to a gene: 14. The CDR3 loop is CASSRQDRVGPNEQFF. CDR3 coding DNA: TGTGCCAGCAGTAGACAAGACAGGGTAGGACCGAATGAGCAGTTCTTC.

This clonotype was detected a few times. This may arise from a read error, as a much more abundant clone is one base away. The rearrangement links TRBV2 to TRBJ2-1, with D possibly being TRBD2 (5 bases). From germline, CDR1 is SNHLY and CDR2 FYNNEI. The CDR3 contains 13 residues. The ends were cut back, 9 bases at V and 7 bases at J, with 16 bases in the middle. The chain's CDR3 is CARKRARGNEQFF. The DNA of the CDR3 is TGTGCCAGAAAGCGAGCACGCGGGAATGAGCAGTTCTTC.

This clonotype was seen a handful of times. This CDR3 reads CAISERAHGYTF. The CDR3 coding sequence is TGTGCCATCAGTGAGAGGGCGCATGGCTACACCTTC. The chain uses TRBV10-3 and TRBJ1-2; D call uncertain. Germline lookup yields CDR1 ENHRY and CDR2 SYGVKD. This CDR3 is 12 amino acids long. Trimming pared 2 bases from V and 6 bases from J, leaving 7 bases between.

This clonotype was picked up a small number of times. The V call is TRBV6-6, the J call TRBJ1-5; D uncertain. The CDR3 is 16 amino acids. V gave up 2 bases and J gave up 3 bases, with 14 bases separating them. Germline CDR1 and CDR2: MNHNY and SVGAGI (reference sequence). CDR3 DNA sequence: TGTGCCAGCAGTTACCGGCGGGGAGAGTACAATCAGCCCCAGCATTTT. Amino acid sequence: CASSYRRGEYNQPQHF.